These T cell receptor beta chains were read from a single sample in a study of T-cell reconstitution after alpha-beta-depleted transplantation in children. TCRdb used MiXCR to reprocess the PCR reads, holding one entry per CDR3 protein. Of 300,000 or so distinct CDR3 sequences in the sample, about a quarter were seen once. This specimen consisted of PBMCs, mostly from graft donor cells, obtained 180 days after TCRalphabeta/CD19-depleted stem cell transplant. All receptors come from a male patient younger than 18 who had a stem cell transplant for acute lymphoblastic leukemia, so the T cells may come from the graft donor. CDR3s include the opening cysteine and the closing phenylalanine or tryptophan. Each record gives: J gene, clone size, V gene, D gene, CDR3 protein, CDR3 DNA. The D gene is left open where the match is weak. A clone size is listed for some rows: how often the clone was seen (once, few, many), or a class if it is expanded.

>TRBJ2-1|-|TRBV4-1|-
CASSQDKGRLVGEQFF
TGCGCCAGCAGCCAAGACAAAGGCCGACTAGTCGGTGAGCAGTTCTTC
>TRBJ2-5|-|TRBV20-1|-
CSAQRPLFRDGQETQYF
TGCAGTGCCCAACGCCCTCTTTTCCGGGATGGCCAAGAGACCCAGTACTTC
>TRBJ2-7|-|TRBV5-1|-
CASRLWGGYEQYF
TGCGCCAGCAGGCTTTGGGGTGGATACGAGCAGTACTTC
>TRBJ2-3|-|TRBV12-3/TRBV12-4|TRBD2
CASSRRLAGTTDTQYF
TGTGCCAGCAGTCGTCGACTAGCGGGGACCACAGATACGCAGTATTTT
>TRBJ1-2|few|TRBV5-1|-
CASSLQTSLDYGYTF
TGCGCCAGCAGCTTGCAGACCTCGCTAGACTATGGCTACACCTTC
>TRBJ2-5|once|TRBV7-8|TRBD1
CASRFRGRQETQYF
TGTGCCAGCAGGTTCAGGGGGCGCCAAGAGACCCAGTACTTC
>TRBJ2-2|few|TRBV5-1|TRBD1
CASSLGPDRGRIGGELFF
TGCGCCAGCAGCTTGGGCCCCGACAGGGGGCGTATCGGCGGGGAGCTGTTTTTT
>TRBJ2-3|many|TRBV5-1|TRBD1
CASSLEQGFYTDTQYF
TGCGCCAGCAGCTTGGAACAGGGGTTTTACACAGATACGCAGTATTTT
>TRBJ2-3|-|TRBV18|-
CASSPAGSDTQYF
TGTGCCAGCTCACCGGCGGGATCGGATACGCAGTATTTT
>TRBJ2-3|many|TRBV7-9|-
CASSPWGSDTQYF
TGTGCCAGCAGCCCCTGGGGCTCAGATACGCAGTATTTT
>TRBJ2-3|few|TRBV6-4|TRBD2
CASSRLGLAGGRISTDTQYF
TGTGCCAGCAGTAGACTCGGACTAGCGGGAGGAAGGATTAGCACAGATACGCAGTATTTT
>TRBJ2-5|-|TRBV12-3/TRBV12-4|TRBD2
CASSPPRRGSPGTQYF
TGTGCCAGCAGTCCCCCCAGGCGGGGGTCACCCGGGACCCAGTACTTC
>TRBJ2-7|-|TRBV29-1|TRBD2
CSVESSLGTSGTFAYEQYF
TGCAGCGTTGAGAGCTCCCTCGGGACTAGCGGGACTTTCGCCTACGAGCAGTACTTC
>TRBJ2-6|-|TRBV6-5|TRBD1
CASSYRQGAFRSGANVLTF
TGTGCCAGCAGTTACAGACAGGGGGCTTTCCGCTCTGGGGCCAACGTCCTGACTTTC
>TRBJ2-3|few|TRBV28|-
CASTYPTDTQYF
TGTGCCAGCACCTATCCAACAGATACGCAGTATTTT
>TRBJ2-3|-|TRBV28|TRBD2
CASSSPGRATDTQYF
TGTGCCAGCAGCTCCCCCGGGAGGGCCACAGATACGCAGTATTTT
>TRBJ2-5|few|TRBV4-1|TRBD2
CASSPRLAVGETQYF
TGCGCCAGCAGCCCTCGACTAGCGGTGGGGGAGACCCAGTACTTC
>TRBJ2-1|-|TRBV11-2|TRBD2
CASGTSGPNEQFF
TGTGCCTCCGGGACTAGCGGTCCCAATGAGCAGTTCTTC